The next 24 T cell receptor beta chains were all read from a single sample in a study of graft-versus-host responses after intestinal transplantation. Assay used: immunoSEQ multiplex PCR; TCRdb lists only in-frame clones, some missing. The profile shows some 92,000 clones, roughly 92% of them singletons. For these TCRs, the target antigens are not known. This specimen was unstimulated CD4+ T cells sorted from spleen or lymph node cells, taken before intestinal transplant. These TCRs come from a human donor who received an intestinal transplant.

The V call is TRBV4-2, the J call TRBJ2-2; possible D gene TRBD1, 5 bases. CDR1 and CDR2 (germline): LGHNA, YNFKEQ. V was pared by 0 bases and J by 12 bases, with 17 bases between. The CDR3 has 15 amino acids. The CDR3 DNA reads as TGTGCCAGCAGCCAAGAAGCCCGAGAACAGGTTCAGCTGTTTTTT. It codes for CASSQEAREQVQLFF.

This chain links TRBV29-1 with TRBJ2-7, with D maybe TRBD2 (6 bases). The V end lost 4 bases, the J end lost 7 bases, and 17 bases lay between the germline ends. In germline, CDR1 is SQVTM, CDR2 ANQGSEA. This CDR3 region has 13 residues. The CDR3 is CSVATGRGLEQYF. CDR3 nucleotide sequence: TGCAGCGTTGCCACCGGGCGGGGTCTAGAGCAGTACTTC.

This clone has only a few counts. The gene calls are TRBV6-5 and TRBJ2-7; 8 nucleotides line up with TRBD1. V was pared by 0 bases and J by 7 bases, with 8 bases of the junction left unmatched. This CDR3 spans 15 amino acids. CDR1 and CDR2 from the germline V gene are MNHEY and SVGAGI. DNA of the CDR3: TGTGCCAGCAGTTACTCGACAGGGGCCAGGTCTGAGCAGTACTTC. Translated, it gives CASSYSTGARSEQYF.

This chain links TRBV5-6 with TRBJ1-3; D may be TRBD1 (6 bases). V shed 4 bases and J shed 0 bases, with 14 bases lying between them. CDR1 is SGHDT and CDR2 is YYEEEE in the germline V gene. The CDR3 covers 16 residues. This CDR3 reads CASSRRQASSGNTIYF. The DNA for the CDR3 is TGTGCCAGCAGCCGGCGACAGGCCTCCTCTGGAAACACCATATATTTT.

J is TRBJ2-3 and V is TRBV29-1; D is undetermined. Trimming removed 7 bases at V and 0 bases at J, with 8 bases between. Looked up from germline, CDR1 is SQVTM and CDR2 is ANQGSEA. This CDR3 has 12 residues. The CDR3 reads CSARPSTDTQYF. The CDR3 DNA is TGCAGCGCCAGACCTAGCACAGATACGCAGTATTTT.

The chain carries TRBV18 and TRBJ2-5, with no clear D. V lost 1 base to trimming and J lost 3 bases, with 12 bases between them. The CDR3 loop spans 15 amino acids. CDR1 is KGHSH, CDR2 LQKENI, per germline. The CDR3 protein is CASSPRSRDKETQYF. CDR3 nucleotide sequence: TGTGCCAGCTCACCACGGTCAAGGGATAAAGAGACCCAGTACTTC.

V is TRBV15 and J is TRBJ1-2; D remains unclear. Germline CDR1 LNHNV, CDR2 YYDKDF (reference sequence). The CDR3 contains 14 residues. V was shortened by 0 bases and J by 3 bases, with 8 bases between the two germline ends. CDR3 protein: CATSRDQQYYGYTF. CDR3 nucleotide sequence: TGTGCCACCAGCAGAGATCAGCAGTACTATGGCTACACCTTC.

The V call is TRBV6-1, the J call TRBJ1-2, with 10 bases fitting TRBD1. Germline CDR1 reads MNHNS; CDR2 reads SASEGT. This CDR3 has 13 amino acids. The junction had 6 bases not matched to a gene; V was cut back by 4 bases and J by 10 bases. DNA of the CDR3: TGTGCCAGCAGTGTAGGGACAGGGGCAATCTACACCTTC. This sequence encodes CASSVGTGAIYTF.

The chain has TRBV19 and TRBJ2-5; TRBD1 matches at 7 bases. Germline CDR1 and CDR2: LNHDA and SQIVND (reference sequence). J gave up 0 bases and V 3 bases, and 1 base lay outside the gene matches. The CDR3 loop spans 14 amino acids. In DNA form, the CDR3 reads TGTGCCAGTAGTATTCAGGGGGACCAAGAGACCCAGTACTTC. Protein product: CASSIQGDQETQYF.

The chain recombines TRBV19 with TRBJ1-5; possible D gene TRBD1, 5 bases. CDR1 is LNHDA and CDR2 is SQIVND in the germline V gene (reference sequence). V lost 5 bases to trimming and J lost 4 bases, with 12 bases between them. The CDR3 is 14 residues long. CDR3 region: CASSPRSGNQPQHF. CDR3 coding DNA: TGTGCCAGTAGTCCCCGTTCAGGGAATCAGCCCCAGCATTTT.

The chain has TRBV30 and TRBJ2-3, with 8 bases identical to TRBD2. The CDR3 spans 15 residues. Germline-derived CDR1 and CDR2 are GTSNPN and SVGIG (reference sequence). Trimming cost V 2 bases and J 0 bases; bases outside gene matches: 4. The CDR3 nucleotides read TGTGCCTGGAGTCTTATAGCGGGAAGCACAGATACGCAGTATTTT. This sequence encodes CAWSLIAGSTDTQYF.

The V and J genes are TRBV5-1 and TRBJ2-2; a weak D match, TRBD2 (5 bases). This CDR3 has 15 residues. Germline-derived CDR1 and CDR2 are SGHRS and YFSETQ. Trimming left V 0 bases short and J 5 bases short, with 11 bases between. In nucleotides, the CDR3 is TGCGCCAGCAGCTTGGCTGGAGGTGGGACCGGGGAGCTGTTTTTT. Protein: CASSLAGGGTGELFF.

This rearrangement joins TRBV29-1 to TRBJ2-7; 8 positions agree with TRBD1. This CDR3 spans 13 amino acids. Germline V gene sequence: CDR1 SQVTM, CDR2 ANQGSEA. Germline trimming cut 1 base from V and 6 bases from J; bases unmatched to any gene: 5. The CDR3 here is CSVEGQGAGEQYF. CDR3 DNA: TGCAGCGTTGAAGGGCAGGGGGCAGGCGAGCAGTACTTC.

The CDR3 sequence: CASSQTGARNEKLFF. CDR3 nucleotides: TGTGCCAGCAGCCAGACAGGGGCCAGGAATGAAAAACTGTTTTTT. The chain employs TRBV14 and TRBJ1-4, with 8 positions matching TRBD1. The CDR3 is 15 residues long. The V gene's germline CDR1 is SGHDN and CDR2 FVKESK. The ends lost 3 bases at V and 5 bases at J; junction bases unmatched: 5.

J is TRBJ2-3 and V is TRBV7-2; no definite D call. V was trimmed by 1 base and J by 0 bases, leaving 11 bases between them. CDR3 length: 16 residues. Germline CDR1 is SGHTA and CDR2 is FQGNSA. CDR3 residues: CASSLGRTASTDTQYF. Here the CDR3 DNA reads TGTGCCAGCAGCTTAGGAAGGACGGCTAGCACAGATACGCAGTATTTT.

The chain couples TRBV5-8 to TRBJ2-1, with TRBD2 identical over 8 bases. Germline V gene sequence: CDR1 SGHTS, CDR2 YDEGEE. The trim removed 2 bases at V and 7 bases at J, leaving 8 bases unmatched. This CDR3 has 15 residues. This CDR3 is CASSFTSGGANEQFF. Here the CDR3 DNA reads TGTGCCAGCAGCTTTACTAGCGGAGGTGCGAATGAGCAGTTCTTC.

The CDR3 DNA reads as TGCGCCAGCAGAGTACTAGCGGGAGTGTGGGCCCTCTCCTACGAGCAGTACTTC. Protein product: CASRVLAGVWALSYEQYF. The chain carries TRBV5-1 and TRBJ2-7; 11 positions match TRBD2. This CDR3 has 18 amino acids. The germline V gene has CDR1 SGHRS and CDR2 YFSETQ. Trimming took 5 bases from V and 0 from J; bases not matched to a gene: 13.

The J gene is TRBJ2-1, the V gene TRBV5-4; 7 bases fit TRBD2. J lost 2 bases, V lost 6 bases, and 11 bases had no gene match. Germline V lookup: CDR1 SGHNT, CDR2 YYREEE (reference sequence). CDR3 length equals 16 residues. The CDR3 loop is CASTRPGGAPYNEQFF. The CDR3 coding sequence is TGTGCCAGCACCCGCCCGGGGGGAGCACCCTACAATGAGCAGTTCTTC.

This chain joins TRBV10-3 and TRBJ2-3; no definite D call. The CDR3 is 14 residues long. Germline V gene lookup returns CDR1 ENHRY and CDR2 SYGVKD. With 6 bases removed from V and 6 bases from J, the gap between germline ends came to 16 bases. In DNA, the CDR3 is TGTGCCATCAGCGTAACCTCCCTTAAGGATACGCAGTATTTT. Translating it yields CAISVTSLKDTQYF.

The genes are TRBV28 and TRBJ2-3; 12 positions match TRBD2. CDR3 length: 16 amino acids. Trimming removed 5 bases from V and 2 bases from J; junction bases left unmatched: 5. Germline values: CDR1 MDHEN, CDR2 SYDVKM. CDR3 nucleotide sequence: TGTGCCAGCAGTCCCCTAGCGGGAGGGTCCACAGATACGCAGTATTTT. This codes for CASSPLAGGSTDTQYF.

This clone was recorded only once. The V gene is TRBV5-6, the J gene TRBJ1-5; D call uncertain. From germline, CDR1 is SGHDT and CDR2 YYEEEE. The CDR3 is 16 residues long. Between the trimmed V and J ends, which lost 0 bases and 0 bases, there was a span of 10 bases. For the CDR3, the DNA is TGTGCCAGCAGCTTGGGAGGCAGGCTTAGCAATCAGCCCCAGCATTTT. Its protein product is CASSLGGRLSNQPQHF.

The CDR3 is CASSEDRDRGPYEQYF. In DNA form, the CDR3 reads TGCGCCAGCAGCGAAGACCGGGACAGGGGCCCCTACGAGCAGTACTTC. V is TRBV5-1 and J is TRBJ2-7; 10 nucleotides align to TRBD1. CDR3 length: 16 amino acids. V was clipped by 4 bases and J by 2 bases; unmatched bases: 9. Germline V gene sequence: CDR1 SGHRS, CDR2 YFSETQ.

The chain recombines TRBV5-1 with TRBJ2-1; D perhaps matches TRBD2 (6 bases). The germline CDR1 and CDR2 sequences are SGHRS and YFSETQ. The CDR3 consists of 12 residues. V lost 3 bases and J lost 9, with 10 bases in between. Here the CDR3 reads CASSSGAPEQFF. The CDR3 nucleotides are TGCGCCAGCAGCTCGGGAGCCCCTGAGCAGTTCTTC.

CDR3 nucleotide sequence: TGTGCCAGCAGCCATAGCGGGAGGGCCAGGGATGAGCAGTTCTTC. Translation: CASSHSGRARDEQFF. V and J are TRBV14 and TRBJ2-1; 11 nucleotides line up with TRBD2. Germline CDR1 is SGHDN and CDR2 is FVKESK. The CDR3 sequence is 15 residues long. Trimming cost V 3 bases and J 8 bases; bases outside gene matches: 6.